These 18 T cell receptor beta chains originate from one sample sequenced in a study of blood T cell repertoires in COVID-19. This table comes from immunoSEQ multiplex PCR, and its TCRdb copy is limited to in-frame clones, with some not included. The repertoire holds 95,000 or so clones, with 81% as singletons. Sequencing was done on a sample of peripheral blood. The receptors derive from a man older than 75 with active or convalescent COVID-19.

This chain links TRBV5-1 with TRBJ1-2; 7 bases match TRBD1. CDR1 is SGHRS and CDR2 is YFSETQ in the germline V gene. The CDR3 totals 14 residues. J gave up 0 bases and V 4 bases, and 3 bases lay outside the gene matches. The CDR3 DNA reads as TGCGCCAGCAGCACCGGGACAGCTAACTATGGCTACACCTTC. It is translated as CASSTGTANYGYTF.

This clone was found once. The chain employs TRBV3-1 (or the pseudogene TRBV3-2) and TRBJ2-1; TRBD1 matches 7 bases. The germline CDR1 and CDR2 sequences are LGHDT and YNNKEL (reference sequence). This CDR3 contains 15 residues. Germline trimming cut 3 bases from V and 5 bases from J; bases unmatched to any gene: 7. The chain's CDR3 is CASSQTGTLHNEQFF. CDR3 DNA: TGTGCCAGCAGCCAGACAGGGACCCTACACAATGAGCAGTTCTTC.

The chain recombines TRBV19 with TRBJ1-5; the match to TRBD1 covers 8 bases. Germline trimming cut 5 bases from V and 9 bases from J; bases unmatched to any gene: 9. CDR3 length: 14 residues. CDR1 LNHDA and CDR2 SQIVND come from the germline V gene (reference sequence). This chain's CDR3 is CASSAGQGPRPQHF. CDR3 nucleotide sequence: TGTGCCAGTAGTGCCGGACAGGGACCACGGCCCCAGCATTTT.

The V gene is TRBV19, the J gene TRBJ1-5, with D unresolved. The CDR3 covers 13 residues. Germline V gene data show CDR1 as LNHDA and CDR2 as SQIVND (reference sequence). Trimming removed 5 bases at V and 5 bases at J, with 10 bases between. The CDR3 is CASSSTDDQPQHF. The DNA of the CDR3 is TGTGCCAGTAGTTCCACAGACGATCAGCCCCAGCATTTT.

The rearrangement uses TRBV3-1 (or the pseudogene TRBV3-2) and TRBJ1-2; maybe TRBD1 (5 bases). Germline CDR1 is LGHDT and CDR2 is YNNKEL (reference sequence). V lost 0 bases, J lost 7 bases, and 12 bases lay in between. The CDR3 is made up of 14 amino acids. The CDR3 nucleotides read TGTGCCAGCAGCCAAGATGTGCAGGGTAGTGGCTACACCTTC. It specifies CASSQDVQGSGYTF.

There are many counts of this clone. This chain connects TRBV3-1 (or the pseudogene TRBV3-2) to TRBJ2-7; 8 nucleotides agree with TRBD2. Trimming removed 4 bases from V and 3 bases from J; junction bases left unmatched: 8. The CDR3 length is 15 residues. Per germline, CDR1 LGHDT and CDR2 YNNKEL (reference sequence). In DNA form, the CDR3 reads TGTGCCAGCAGCCTCGGGGCGGGGGGTGTCTACGAGCAGTACTTC. It codes for CASSLGAGGVYEQYF.

V is TRBV9 and J is TRBJ1-3; 7 bases match TRBD1. Germline CDR1 and CDR2: SGDLS and YYNGEE. The CDR3 is made up of 17 amino acids. Germline trimming cut 3 bases from V and 3 bases from J; bases unmatched to any gene: 12. The CDR3 region has the DNA TGTGCCAGCAGCGCCTCCCTAGACAGGGAAAATGGAAACACCATATATTTT. Encoded protein: CASSASLDRENGNTIYF.

This clone was detected only a few times. The rearrangement joins TRBV5-4 to TRBJ2-3; 10 bases line up with TRBD2. V shed 2 bases and J 0 bases; nucleotides not matched to a gene: 3. Germline values: CDR1 SGHNT, CDR2 YYREEE (reference sequence). The CDR3 loop spans 16 amino acids. The CDR3 sequence is CASSFSGGASTDTQYF. The CDR3 coding sequence is TGTGCCAGCAGCTTCAGCGGGGGGGCTAGCACAGATACGCAGTATTTT.

V is TRBV7-8 and J is TRBJ1-5; 8 bases align to TRBD1. There are 15 residues in the CDR3. Per the germline V gene, CDR1 is SGHVS and CDR2 is FQNEAQ. V lost 3 bases, J lost 11 bases, and 12 bases stayed unmatched. The DNA for the CDR3 is TGTGCCAGCAGCTTGGGACAGGACGAGGGAGGCGCCCAGCATTTT. Amino acid sequence: CASSLGQDEGGAQHF.

This chain links TRBV5-1 with TRBJ2-6; D not resolved. The V gene's germline CDR1 is SGHRS and CDR2 YFSETQ. V dropped 4 bases and J dropped 0 bases, with 11 bases sitting between them. This CDR3 region has 16 residues. As DNA, the CDR3 is TGCGCCAGCAGCCCCCAACCGAGCTCTGGGGCCAACGTCCTGACTTTC. It translates to CASSPQPSSGANVLTF.

In its sample, this clone was seen once. The V gene is TRBV12-3 or TRBV12-4, the J gene TRBJ2-7; D may be TRBD2 (5 bases). The CDR3 runs to 13 residues. Deletions cut 3 bases from V and 7 bases from J, with 13 bases between. CDR3 in amino acids: CASSFGSRREQYF. DNA for the CDR3: TGTGCCAGCAGTTTTGGTTCGAGGAGGGAGCAGTACTTC.

The genes are TRBV27 and TRBJ2-1, with 9 positions matching TRBD2. Germline lookup yields CDR1 MNHEY and CDR2 SMNVEV (reference sequence). V was clipped by 4 bases and J by 8 bases; unmatched bases: 9. The CDR3 sequence is 15 residues long. CDR3 DNA: TGTGCCAGCAGTTCACCCGGGACTAGCCTGTATGAGCAGTTCTTC. Residues: CASSSPGTSLYEQFF.

The genes are TRBV2 and TRBJ1-6; 9 positions match TRBD1. V was clipped by 4 bases and J by 9 bases; unmatched bases: 4. CDR1 and CDR2 from the germline V gene are SNHLY and FYNNEI. This CDR3 comprises 14 residues. The CDR3 spells CASSGGQGVSPLHF. For the CDR3, the DNA is TGTGCCAGCAGTGGGGGACAGGGAGTTTCACCCCTCCACTTT. The full variable domain, rest sourced from reference TRBV2 and TRBJ1-6, is EPEVTQTPSHQVTQMGQEVILRCVPISNHLYFYWYRQILGQKVEFLVSFYNNEISEKSEIFDDQFSVERPDGSNFTLKIRSTKLEDSAMYFCASSGGQGVSPLHFGNGTRLTVT.

V usage is TRBV6-5 and J usage is TRBJ2-7; 7 bases fit TRBD2. The CDR3 spans 15 residues. CDR1 is MNHEY, CDR2 SVGAGI, per germline. The V and J ends lost 6 bases and 6 bases, in that order; junction bases with no gene match: 14. The CDR3 nucleotides read TGTGCCAGCAGGGGGGGTGCGGGGGTTGTAGGCGAGCAGTACTTC. Translation gives CASRGGAGVVGEQYF.

The chain combines TRBV5-5 with TRBJ1-2; D perhaps matches TRBD1 (5 bases). V gave up 4 bases and J gave up 2 bases, with 12 bases separating them. The CDR3 is 14 residues long. Germline CDR1 and CDR2: SGHKS and YYEKEE (reference sequence). This CDR3 reads CASSPGGGNYGYTF. Here the CDR3 DNA reads TGTGCCAGCAGCCCCGGGGGGGGGAACTATGGCTACACCTTC.

The rearrangement uses TRBV3-1 (or the pseudogene TRBV3-2) and TRBJ2-5; D not certain. The CDR3 is made up of 16 amino acids. Trimming pared 5 bases from V and 3 bases from J, leaving 19 bases between. CDR1 LGHDT and CDR2 YNNKEL come from the germline V gene (reference sequence). The CDR3 reads CASSLGEANHEETQYF. CDR3 bases: TGTGCCAGCAGCTTAGGCGAGGCTAACCACGAAGAGACCCAGTACTTC.

There are a few counts of this clone. The rearrangement links TRBV5-8 to TRBJ1-2, with 9 bases aligning to TRBD1. Trimming took 4 bases from V and 8 from J; bases not matched to a gene: 3. Germline CDR1 and CDR2: SGHTS and YDEGEE. CDR3 size: 12 residues. The CDR3 here is CASSRTGEGYTF. CDR3 coding DNA: TGTGCCAGCAGCAGGACAGGGGAGGGCTACACCTTC.

J is TRBJ1-2 and V is TRBV27; 9 bases are shared with TRBD1. Germline V gene sequence: CDR1 MNHEY, CDR2 SMNVEV (reference sequence). The CDR3 loop spans 15 amino acids. Germline trimming cut 0 bases from V and 5 bases from J; bases unmatched to any gene: 4. The CDR3 sequence: CASSLSGQGLYGYTF. As DNA, the CDR3 is TGTGCCAGCAGTTTATCGGGACAGGGCCTATATGGCTACACCTTC.